These T cell receptor beta chains were read from a single sample in a study of CD4 T cells in relation to SARS-CoV-2 and coronaviruses. TCRdb keeps only in-frame clones here, not all; method: immunoSEQ multiplex PCR. The sample includes tens of thousands of clones, over 60% of them seen just once. What these receptors recognize is not known. The source material was CD4+ T cells from PBMCs, cultured in vitro. The receptors originated from a human donor in good health. CDR3s include the opening cysteine and the closing phenylalanine or tryptophan. Each record gives: CDR3 length, J gene, V gene, CDR3 protein.

16 TRBJ1-6 TRBV5-4 CASSSRSTAYNSPLHF
16 TRBJ2-5 TRBV5-6 CASSFSGTGEKETQYF
12 TRBJ2-1 TRBV12-3/TRBV12-4 CASSLWGAEQFF
12 TRBJ2-7 TRBV30 CAWGQGLHEQYF
13 TRBJ1-2 TRBV19 CASSIGRDYGYTF
15 TRBJ2-7 TRBV11-2 CASSLGGGSIYEQYF
12 TRBJ2-7 TRBV6-5 CASKSRGYEQYF
11 TRBJ2-7 TRBV2 CASSVRGEQYF
16 TRBJ1-2 TRBV9 CASSVGVSGWNYGYTF
12 TRBJ2-7 TRBV18 CASSAASYEQYF
15 TRBJ2-3 TRBV24-1 CATSDPRGGEDTQYF
12 TRBJ1-3 TRBV29-1 CSVVSSGNTIYF
15 TRBJ1-5 TRBV7-8 CASSPRTASNQPQHF
15 TRBJ2-7 TRBV5-6 CASSLEEVRGGEQYF
16 TRBJ2-7 TRBV7-2 CASSRPSWGQRYEQYF
18 TRBJ2-5 TRBV30 CAWSVPFWASGAQETQYF
17 TRBJ2-5 TRBV24-1 CATSDTTGGIHQETQYF
15 TRBJ2-7 TRBV6-5 CASRIAGQGPYEQYF
15 TRBJ2-1 TRBV19 CASRAGAGGPNEQFF
13 TRBJ1-4 TRBV28 CASSFQIGEKLFF
13 TRBJ1-2 TRBV15 CATSLTGAYGYTF